This TCR beta chain came from a study of cytomegalovirus exposure and HLA in healthy donors. Concerning this clone itself: Its antigen remains unidentified.

The CDR3 runs to 13 residues. Per the germline V gene, CDR1 is MNHNY and CDR2 is SVGAGI (reference sequence). Trimming pared 4 bases from V and 2 bases from J, leaving 9 bases between. Study-wide results and caveats: Productive status was seen about 87% or about 30% of the time for most TCR beta V segments in an earlier analysis. As a later analysis showed, a missense DCLRE1C variant was linked to trimming of TCR beta V- and J-genes. Reports indicated that the classifier achieved high specificity and sensitivity in diagnosing cytomegalovirus status. In a later analysis, HLA-associated TCR beta chains were more clonally expanded than equally common others.

A multiplex PCR was run with 60 Vbeta primers and 13 Jbeta primers. The protocol was immunoSEQ multiplex PCR, while the TCRdb copy is restricted to in-frame clones and leaves out a portion. Of more than 110,000 clones in the sample, around 82% were seen once. The specimen was PBMCs. This chain joins TRBV6-6 and TRBJ2-7, with TRBD2 as a possible D gene (6 bases). The source of this sequence is a man aged 40-55 years in good health and CMV-seropositive. CDR3 DNA: TGTGCCAGCAGTTCCCTAGCGACCTACGAGCAGTACTTC. The encoded protein is CASSSLATYEQYF.